The clone carrying this T cell receptor beta chain was observed a single time. TCRdb keeps only in-frame clones here, not all; method: immunoSEQ multiplex PCR. The table includes more than 300,000 clones, roughly 86% detected once. This sample is drawn from a study of blood T cell repertoires in COVID-19. Study details: Samples representing acute and convalescent COVID-19 were sourced from the United States, Italy and Spain. T cells, B-cell-depleted T cells, or PBMCs supplied cDNA or gDNA.

The CDR3 loop spans 16 amino acids. Germline CDR1 and CDR2: SGHRS and YFSETQ. Trimming at V came to 0 bases and at J to 1 base, leaving 5 bases not matched to a gene. The chain couples TRBV5-1 to TRBJ2-7; 9 positions agree with TRBD2. Sample: peripheral blood. The TCR comes from a woman aged 30 to 39 with COVID-19, enrolled during active disease. The CDR3 protein is CASSLGASGESYEQYF. DNA of the CDR3: TGCGCCAGCAGCTTGGGGGCTAGCGGGGAGTCCTACGAGCAGTACTTC.